These 32 T cell receptor beta chains were all obtained from the same sample, sequenced in a study of CD8 T cells in Susac syndrome. With random hexamers, 0.5 to 1 ug RNA was reverse transcribed. Via MiXCR, TCRdb re-called the immunoSEQ multiplex PCR reads, giving one row per CDR3 protein. The top ten clones hold 0.15% to 0.2% of a sample with just over 150,000 distinct CDR3 sequences, 85% to 95% of them seen once. Sequences were obtained from CD4+ T cells from PBMCs. The receptor set was obtained from a human donor with Susac syndrome.

The chain combines TRBV7-9 with TRBJ2-5, with 13 positions matching TRBD2. In germline, CDR1 is SEHNR, CDR2 FQNEAQ (reference sequence). CDR3 length: 17 residues. Trimming took 7 bases from V and 0 from J; bases not matched to a gene: 8. For the CDR3, the DNA is TGTGCCAGCACCACCTTAGGACTAGCGGGGGACCAAGAGACCCAGTACTTC. Its protein is CASTTLGLAGDQETQYF.

The chain combines TRBV11-2 with TRBJ2-1; maybe TRBD2 (6 bases). The germline gives CDR1 SGHAT, CDR2 FQNNGV. V dropped 6 bases and J dropped 7 bases, with 10 bases sitting between them. This CDR3 has 12 residues. The CDR3 is CASREGPNEQFF. CDR3 sequence (DNA): TGTGCCAGCAGGGAGGGGCCGAATGAGCAGTTCTTC.

The V gene is TRBV20-1, the J gene TRBJ1-5, with a tentative D call TRBD1 (6 bases). The germline V gene encodes CDR1 DFQATT and CDR2 SNEGSKA (reference sequence). Between the trimmed V and J ends, which lost 4 bases and 0 bases, there was a span of 13 bases. The CDR3 consists of 15 residues. CDR3 amino acids: CSAMGTGSSNQPQHF. The CDR3 region has the DNA TGCAGTGCTATGGGCACAGGGTCTAGCAATCAGCCCCAGCATTTT.

This sequence joins TRBV20-1 and TRBJ2-7; 10 bases are a match to TRBD1. Germline assignment: CDR1 DFQATT and CDR2 SNEGSKA (reference sequence). This CDR3 region has 15 residues. After removal of 3 bases from V and 2 bases from J, the junction contained 7 bases not matched to a gene. This CDR3 reads CSARAPGQGTYEQYF. The CDR3 DNA reads as TGCAGTGCTAGGGCACCGGGACAGGGGACCTACGAGCAGTACTTC.

The chain has TRBV29-1 and TRBJ2-7; 8 bases line up with TRBD1. Germline-derived CDR1 and CDR2 are SQVTM and ANQGSEA. The CDR3 has 11 amino acids. This CDR3 reads CSAQDRAEQYF. CDR3 in DNA: TGCAGTGCACAGGACAGGGCCGAGCAGTACTTC.

The chain links TRBV25-1 to TRBJ1-4, with D possibly TRBD1 on 5 matching bases. The CDR3 covers 15 residues. Germline V gives CDR1 MGHDK, CDR2 SYGVNS. Trimming cost V 1 base and J 8 bases, with 14 bases left between them. Written as DNA, the CDR3 is TGTGCCAGCAGTGAATCGAGGACAATGGGGGAAAAACTGTTTTTT. Protein product: CASSESRTMGEKLFF.

The chain joins TRBV6-5 to TRBJ1-1, with D perhaps matching TRBD1 (5 bases). This CDR3 has 14 amino acids. CDR1 and CDR2 from the germline V gene are MNHEY and SVGAGI. V was cut by 2 bases and J by 3 bases, with 10 bases left in between. The CDR3 coding sequence is TGTGCCAGCAGTTACCGGCAGGGTGACACTGAAGCTTTCTTT. Translation: CASSYRQGDTEAFF.

This chain connects TRBV29-1 to TRBJ1-1; 7 nucleotides agree with TRBD1. Germline CDR1 and CDR2: SQVTM and ANQGSEA. CDR3 length equals 14 residues. V lost 7 bases and J lost 1; bases outside the gene matches: 9. The DNA of the CDR3 is TGCAGCGCGTCCACAGGGGCCCCGAACACTGAAGCTTTCTTT. Translated, it gives CSASTGAPNTEAFF.

This sequence joins TRBV15 and TRBJ1-5; D remains ambiguous. The CDR3 totals 15 residues. The V and J ends lost 0 bases and 9 bases respectively, with 15 bases between them. Per germline, CDR1 LNHNV and CDR2 YYDKDF (reference sequence). The CDR3 DNA reads TGTGCCACCAGCAGAGATAGGAGCCCTGGGCGGCCCCAGCATTTT. Translated, it gives CATSRDRSPGRPQHF.

The rearrangement joins TRBV5-1 to TRBJ1-4, with D unclear. Per the germline V gene, CDR1 is SGHRS and CDR2 is YFSETQ. The CDR3 is made up of 16 amino acids. V was pared by 0 bases and J by 7 bases, with 16 bases between. The chain's CDR3 is CASSLAGGTEGEKLFF. CDR3 sequence (DNA): TGCGCCAGCAGCTTGGCAGGCGGAACAGAGGGTGAAAAACTGTTTTTT.

This CDR3 reads CASSPGTSEGYNEQFF. The CDR3 DNA is TGTGCCAGCAGCCCCGGGACTAGCGAAGGCTACAATGAGCAGTTCTTC. The chain is built from TRBV11-1 and TRBJ2-1, with 10 bases fitting TRBD2. Germline values: CDR1 SGHAT, CDR2 FQDESV (reference sequence). The CDR3 is 16 residues long. With V trimmed by 5 bases and J by 3 bases, 7 bases remained unmatched.

The rearrangement joins TRBV5-1 to TRBJ1-1, with 8 bases aligning to TRBD1. The length of the CDR3 is 16 residues. After removal of 4 bases from V and 4 bases from J, the junction contained 12 bases not matched to a gene. Germline V gives CDR1 SGHRS, CDR2 YFSETQ. The CDR3 loop reads CASSIDTDRVVTEAFF. Here the CDR3 DNA reads TGCGCCAGCAGCATAGATACGGACAGGGTGGTCACTGAAGCTTTCTTT.

The rearrangement links TRBV29-1 to TRBJ2-2; 9 bases map to TRBD1. The germline CDR1 and CDR2 sequences are SQVTM and ANQGSEA. CDR3 length: 14 residues. Trimming removed 6 bases from V and 10 bases from J; junction bases left unmatched: 12. The CDR3 region is CSVVWDRARPELFF. CDR3 DNA sequence: TGCAGCGTCGTATGGGACAGGGCTCGTCCGGAGCTGTTTTTT.

This sequence joins TRBV29-1 and TRBJ1-1, with a tentative D call TRBD1 (6 bases). This CDR3 contains 12 residues. Between the trimmed V and J ends, which lost 8 bases and 1 base, there was a span of 11 bases. In germline, CDR1 is SQVTM, CDR2 ANQGSEA. As DNA, the CDR3 is TGCAGCTCCCGAGGGGGGAACACTGAAGCTTTCTTT. Protein sequence: CSSRGGNTEAFF.

The chain carries TRBV5-4 and TRBJ2-5; D is ambiguous. V gave up 0 bases and J gave up 5 bases, with 8 bases separating them. The germline gives CDR1 SGHNT, CDR2 YYREEE (reference sequence). The length of the CDR3 is 13 residues. The CDR3 spells CASSLGQRETQYF. CDR3 sequence (DNA): TGTGCCAGCAGCTTGGGCCAGCGTGAGACCCAGTACTTC.

This clonotype was seen a single time. J is TRBJ2-1 and V is TRBV10-3, with TRBD2 matching 10 bases. V shed 3 bases, J shed 3 bases, and the junction held 2 bases outside the gene matches. The length of the CDR3 is 15 residues. CDR1 is ENHRY, CDR2 SYGVKD, per germline. This CDR3 reads CAISERTSGYNEQFF. The CDR3 region has the DNA TGTGCCATCAGTGAACGGACTAGCGGCTACAATGAGCAGTTCTTC.

The chain links TRBV5-1 to TRBJ1-5; D unclear. The CDR3 contains 12 residues. Trimming shortened V by 5 bases and J by 11 bases, and 14 bases separated the two germline ends. Germline values: CDR1 SGHRS, CDR2 YFSETQ. The DNA of the CDR3 is TGCGCCAGCAGTTCCCCGGGCGGAGCCCAGCATTTT. Translation gives CASSSPGGAQHF.

This chain uses TRBV18 with TRBJ2-7, with 12 bases aligning to TRBD2. There are 16 residues in the CDR3. The germline V gene has CDR1 KGHSH and CDR2 LQKENI. The V and J ends lost 2 bases and 0 bases, in that order; junction bases with no gene match: 2. The CDR3 coding sequence is TGTGCCAGCTCACCAGCTAGCGGGGGGGCCTCCTACGAGCAGTACTTC. This encodes CASSPASGGASYEQYF.

The chain has TRBV20-1 and TRBJ2-5; tentative D call: TRBD1 (6 bases). Germline assignment: CDR1 DFQATT and CDR2 SNEGSKA (reference sequence). Trimming left V 6 bases short and J 5 bases short, with 13 bases between. This CDR3 is 12 amino acids long. The CDR3 DNA reads as TGCAGTGCGAGGGGACAAAGTGAGACCCAGTACTTC. It codes for CSARGQSETQYF.

The CDR3 DNA reads TGCAGTGCTAGAAACCGGGACAAGGGGACCCAGTACTTC. Its translation is CSARNRDKGTQYF. The V and J genes are TRBV20-1 and TRBJ2-5, with D possibly being TRBD1 (6 bases). CDR1 and CDR2 from the germline V gene are DFQATT and SNEGSKA (reference sequence). The CDR3 runs to 13 residues. Between the trimmed V and J ends, which lost 2 bases and 7 bases, there was a span of 14 bases.

The chain employs TRBV15 and TRBJ2-5; no firm D call. The CDR3 extends over 15 amino acids. V lost 0 bases to trimming and J lost 5 bases, with 13 bases between them. Germline V gives CDR1 LNHNV, CDR2 YYDKDF (reference sequence). The CDR3 nucleotides read TGTGCCACCAGCAGAGATCTCGGTCCTTGGGAGACCCAGTACTTC. Translating gives CATSRDLGPWETQYF. The whole variable domain, filled in from reference TRBV15 and TRBJ2-5, reads DAMVIQNPRYQVTQFGKPVTLSCSQTLNHNVMYWYQQKSSQAPKLLFHYYDKDFNNEADTPDNFQSRRPNTSFCFLDIRSPGLGDTAMYLCATSRDLGPWETQYFGPGTRLLVL.

V usage is TRBV5-1 and J usage is TRBJ2-7; perhaps D is TRBD1 or TRBD2 (5 bases each). Germline V gene data show CDR1 as SGHRS and CDR2 as YFSETQ. The CDR3 contains 15 residues. V lost 4 bases and J 5 bases, leaving 19 bases between the germline ends. Here the CDR3 DNA reads TGCGCCAGCAGCGCGGAACCGGGACCGAGCGACGAGCAGTACTTC. This sequence encodes CASSAEPGPSDEQYF.

The chain uses TRBV3-1 and TRBJ1-2, with D hard to call. This CDR3 comprises 15 residues. Germline CDR1 and CDR2: LGHDT and YNNKEL (reference sequence). V was cut by 4 bases and J by 1 base, with 13 bases left in between. The CDR3 protein is CASSLLKSGNYGYTF. The DNA for the CDR3 is TGTGCCAGCAGCCTTCTCAAAAGCGGTAACTATGGCTACACCTTC. Full variable domain (missing parts from reference TRBV3-1 and TRBJ1-2): DTAVSQTPKYLVTQMGNDKSIKCEQNLGHDTMYWYKQDSKKFLKIMFSYNNKELIINETVPNRFSPKSPDKAHLNLHINSLELGDSAVYFCASSLLKSGNYGYTFGSGTRLTVV.

This sequence joins TRBV5-1 and TRBJ2-1; the match to TRBD1 covers 9 bases. Losses at the gene ends were 1 base for V and 8 bases for J; bases not matched to a gene: 4. This CDR3 is built from 14 residues. CDR1 and CDR2 (germline): SGHRS, YFSETQ. CDR3 protein: CASSLSQGADEQFF. The CDR3 nucleotides read TGCGCCAGCAGCTTGTCACAGGGGGCCGATGAGCAGTTCTTC.

The chain joins TRBV5-1 to TRBJ2-1, with a weak D call TRBD1 (5 bases). This CDR3 region has 15 residues. Germline CDR1 and CDR2: SGHRS and YFSETQ. The V end was cut by 1 base, the J end by 4 bases, with 12 bases between. The CDR3 spells CASSLQVTEYNEQFF. The DNA for the CDR3 is TGCGCCAGCAGCTTGCAGGTGACAGAATACAATGAGCAGTTCTTC.

The V and J genes are TRBV19 and TRBJ2-7; a weak D match, TRBD2 (5 bases). This CDR3 has 14 amino acids. The V gene's germline CDR1 is LNHDA and CDR2 SQIVND (reference sequence). V gave up 6 bases and J gave up 3 bases, with 15 bases separating them. The CDR3 here is CASSPSLSNYEQYF. In DNA, the CDR3 is TGTGCCAGTAGCCCTAGCTTGTCGAACTACGAGCAGTACTTC.

The chain carries TRBV4-2 and TRBJ1-5; D possibly corresponds to TRBD1 (5 bases). V was trimmed by 0 bases and J by 3 bases, leaving 12 bases between them. Germline V gene lookup returns CDR1 LGHNA and CDR2 YNFKEQ. The CDR3 runs to 16 residues. DNA of the CDR3: TGTGCCAGCAGCCAAGATTCTGGGACTCCCAATCAGCCCCAGCATTTT. This sequence encodes CASSQDSGTPNQPQHF.

V and J are TRBV29-1 and TRBJ2-3; 9 nucleotides align to TRBD1. Trimming took 4 bases from V and 5 from J; bases not matched to a gene: 7. The germline V gene has CDR1 SQVTM and CDR2 ANQGSEA. This CDR3 is built from 14 residues. The CDR3 here is CSVARGQGGDTQYF. The CDR3 DNA follows: TGCAGCGTTGCACGGGGACAGGGAGGAGATACGCAGTATTTT.

The V gene is TRBV5-1, the J gene TRBJ2-7; weak D call: TRBD2 (5 bases). In germline, CDR1 is SGHRS, CDR2 YFSETQ. With 0 bases removed from V and 2 bases from J, the gap between germline ends came to 15 bases. The CDR3 length is 16 residues. CDR3 in DNA: TGCGCCAGCAGCTTGGCCTCGCGGGCCAAAACCTACGAGCAGTACTTC. Translation: CASSLASRAKTYEQYF. Supplemented by reference TRBV5-1 and TRBJ2-7, the full variable domain reads KAGVTQTPRYLIKTRGQQVTLSCSPISGHRSVSWYQQTPGQGLQFLFEYFSETQRNKGNFPGRFSGRQFSNSRSEMNVSTLELGDSALYLCASSLASRAKTYEQYFGPGTRLTVT.

This clonotype was recorded once. The gene calls are TRBV19 and TRBJ1-2; D perhaps matches TRBD1 (5 bases). CDR1 LNHDA and CDR2 SQIVND come from the germline V gene (reference sequence). The CDR3 extends over 12 amino acids. Trimming pared 4 bases from V and 3 bases from J, leaving 6 bases between. The DNA of the CDR3 is TGTGCCAGTAGTACCAGGGACTATGGCTACACCTTC. Translating gives CASSTRDYGYTF. Full variable domain (missing parts from reference TRBV19 and TRBJ1-2): DGGITQSPKYLFRKEGQNVTLSCEQNLNHDAMYWYRQDPGQGLRLIYYSQIVNDFQKGDIAEGYSVSREKKESFPLTVTSAQKNPTAFYLCASSTRDYGYTFGSGTRLTVV.

The CDR3 nucleotides read TGCAGTGCTAGAGATCCCGGCGGTAGAGATGAGTATTTT. Protein sequence: CSARDPGGRDEYF. The chain has TRBV20-1 and TRBJ2-3; D call uncertain. Germline-derived CDR1 and CDR2 are DFQATT and SNEGSKA (reference sequence). Trimming shortened V by 0 bases and J by 13 bases, and 17 bases separated the two germline ends. CDR3 length equals 13 residues.

The chain recombines TRBV12-3 or TRBV12-4 with TRBJ2-1, with 8 bases identical to TRBD1. This CDR3 comprises 13 residues. V trimming: 3 bases; J trimming: 9 bases; junction bases outside the gene matches: 4. CDR3 loop: CASSLLTGAEQFF. The CDR3, as DNA: TGTGCCAGCAGTTTGTTGACAGGGGCTGAGCAGTTCTTC.